A selection of T cell receptor beta chains follows, all from one sample in a study of T-cell memory formation after mild COVID-19. TCRdb redid the calling of the 5' RACE reads with MiXCR, one entry per CDR3 protein. This sample has 350,000 to 500,000 distinct CDR3 sequences, with less than 25% found just once. Sample: PBMCs or a T cell subset sorted from them (not recorded which). The source of these receptors is an adult woman who had mild COVID-19 (a few samples of this study predate the infection). Cell type and time point are not known. The CDR3 runs from the conserved cysteine through the conserved F or W. The order of the fields is CDR3 DNA, CDR3 protein, J gene, V gene, clone size, CDR3 length, D gene. A D gene is named only where the DNA matches it firmly. Size is omitted from some rows. Given values are once, few, many or a class for expanded clones.

cdr3_nt: TGTGCCAGCAGCTTATCGGGGATGGAAGCTTTCTTT; cdr3_aa: CASSLSGMEAFF; j_call: TRBJ1-1; v_call: TRBV7-6; clone_size: few; cdr3_length: 12; d_call: NA
cdr3_nt: TGTGCCAGCAGCTGGTCGGCTGAAGCTTTCTTT; cdr3_aa: CASSWSAEAFF; j_call: TRBJ1-1; v_call: TRBV6-2/TRBV6-3; clone_size: few; cdr3_length: 11; d_call: NA
cdr3_nt: TGTGCCAGCAGTTTCTGGGGACTAGCGGGAGGTAAATCCCCCACCGGGGAGCTGTTTTTT; cdr3_aa: CASSFWGLAGGKSPTGELFF; j_call: TRBJ2-2; v_call: TRBV12-3/TRBV12-4; clone_size: few; cdr3_length: 20; d_call: TRBD2
cdr3_nt: TGTGCCAGCAGCCAGCTTACAGGGACCTACGAGCAGTACTTC; cdr3_aa: CASSQLTGTYEQYF; j_call: TRBJ2-7; v_call: TRBV11-2; clone_size: NA; cdr3_length: 14; d_call: NA
cdr3_nt: TGCGCCAGCAGCTTGGGAGGCCTCCAAGAGACCCAGTACTTC; cdr3_aa: CASSLGGLQETQYF; j_call: TRBJ2-5; v_call: TRBV5-1; clone_size: many; cdr3_length: 14; d_call: NA
cdr3_nt: TGCAGTGCTGGGGGGACTAGCGGGAGGGCGAATGAGCAGTTCTTC; cdr3_aa: CSAGGTSGRANEQFF; j_call: TRBJ2-1; v_call: TRBV20-1; clone_size: few; cdr3_length: 15; d_call: TRBD2
cdr3_nt: TGTGCCAGCAGTTCTTTCGGACGTAGTGGCACTGAAGCTTTCTTT; cdr3_aa: CASSSFGRSGTEAFF; j_call: TRBJ1-1; v_call: TRBV6-5; clone_size: NA; cdr3_length: 15; d_call: NA
cdr3_nt: TGCGCCAGCAGCTTGGAGGTGGGGGCTCATTCAGATACGCAGTATTTT; cdr3_aa: CASSLEVGAHSDTQYF; j_call: TRBJ2-3; v_call: TRBV5-1; clone_size: few; cdr3_length: 16; d_call: NA
cdr3_nt: TGTGCCAGCAGCGCCTGGACAGGGGATACTGAAGCTTTCTTT; cdr3_aa: CASSAWTGDTEAFF; j_call: TRBJ1-1; v_call: TRBV7-8; clone_size: once; cdr3_length: 14; d_call: TRBD1
cdr3_nt: TGTGCCAGTAGCCCAACCGGGACTAGCTGGGAGACCCAGTACTTC; cdr3_aa: CASSPTGTSWETQYF; j_call: TRBJ2-5; v_call: TRBV19; clone_size: few; cdr3_length: 15; d_call: TRBD2
cdr3_nt: TGTGCCAGCAGCGATTCCAGCTCTGGGGCCAACGTCCTGACTTTC; cdr3_aa: CASSDSSSGANVLTF; j_call: TRBJ2-6; v_call: TRBV12-3/TRBV12-4; clone_size: NA; cdr3_length: 15; d_call: NA
cdr3_nt: TGTGCCAGCACTCCTAGGGCTATCGGACTAGCGGGAAATGAGCAGTTCTTC; cdr3_aa: CASTPRAIGLAGNEQFF; j_call: TRBJ2-1; v_call: TRBV12-3/TRBV12-4; clone_size: few; cdr3_length: 17; d_call: TRBD2
cdr3_nt: TGTGCCAGCACAACCACTGAGGGCGGGAACACCGGGGAGCTGTTTTTT; cdr3_aa: CASTTTEGGNTGELFF; j_call: TRBJ2-2; v_call: TRBV18; clone_size: NA; cdr3_length: 16; d_call: NA
cdr3_nt: TGCGCCAGCAGCCAAGATGGTCCCCGTTTAGCGGGGGGGCTAAATACGCAGTATTTT; cdr3_aa: CASSQDGPRLAGGLNTQYF; j_call: TRBJ2-3; v_call: TRBV4-1; clone_size: NA; cdr3_length: 19; d_call: TRBD2
cdr3_nt: TGTGCCAGCAGTTTACGCCCCGGCACTGAAGCTTTCTTT; cdr3_aa: CASSLRPGTEAFF; j_call: TRBJ1-1; v_call: TRBV12-3/TRBV12-4; clone_size: many; cdr3_length: 13; d_call: NA
cdr3_nt: TGTGCCATCAGTGCCGCGACAGGGGTTAGCACAGATACGCAGTATTTT; cdr3_aa: CAISAATGVSTDTQYF; j_call: TRBJ2-3; v_call: TRBV10-3; clone_size: few; cdr3_length: 16; d_call: TRBD1
cdr3_nt: TGTGCCAGCAGCTTAAATTTGCGAGAGACCCAGTACTTC; cdr3_aa: CASSLNLRETQYF; j_call: TRBJ2-5; v_call: TRBV7-6; clone_size: NA; cdr3_length: 13; d_call: NA
cdr3_nt: TGCGCCAGCAGCATAGGACGACAGGGGACAGATACGCAGTATTTT; cdr3_aa: CASSIGRQGTDTQYF; j_call: TRBJ2-3; v_call: TRBV5-1; clone_size: few; cdr3_length: 15; d_call: TRBD1
cdr3_nt: TGCGCCAGCAGCTTGGAGGGGACGGTGGGAGAAAAACTGTTTTTT; cdr3_aa: CASSLEGTVGEKLFF; j_call: TRBJ1-4; v_call: TRBV5-1; clone_size: NA; cdr3_length: 15; d_call: NA
cdr3_nt: TGTGCCAGCAGCTTAGAGGCGGACTACACTGAAGCTTTCTTT; cdr3_aa: CASSLEADYTEAFF; j_call: TRBJ1-1; v_call: TRBV11-3; clone_size: NA; cdr3_length: 14; d_call: NA
cdr3_nt: TGTGCCAGCAGCTCCCCTTGGGCGGCCCAAGAGACCCAGTACTTC; cdr3_aa: CASSSPWAAQETQYF; j_call: TRBJ2-5; v_call: TRBV7-9; clone_size: few; cdr3_length: 15; d_call: NA
cdr3_nt: TGCAGCGTTGAAAAGACAGGGAGAGGGGAGACCCAGTACTTC; cdr3_aa: CSVEKTGRGETQYF; j_call: TRBJ2-5; v_call: TRBV29-1; clone_size: few; cdr3_length: 14; d_call: TRBD1
cdr3_nt: TGTGCCAGCAGCTTAGGGCAGATGACTGTGTGGGGCTACACCTTC; cdr3_aa: CASSLGQMTVWGYTF; j_call: TRBJ1-2; v_call: TRBV7-9; clone_size: few; cdr3_length: 15; d_call: NA
cdr3_nt: TGTGCCAGCAGCGATACCGATGAGCAGTTCTTC; cdr3_aa: CASSDTDEQFF; j_call: TRBJ2-1; v_call: TRBV7-2; clone_size: NA; cdr3_length: 11; d_call: NA
cdr3_nt: TGCAGCGTTGAAGATCAAGACCAAGGTTCCACTGAAGCTTTCTTT; cdr3_aa: CSVEDQDQGSTEAFF; j_call: TRBJ1-1; v_call: TRBV29-1; clone_size: NA; cdr3_length: 15; d_call: NA
cdr3_nt: TGTGCCAGCAGCCAATGGGGGGACTCCTACGAGCAGTACTTC; cdr3_aa: CASSQWGDSYEQYF; j_call: TRBJ2-7; v_call: TRBV3-1; clone_size: NA; cdr3_length: 14; d_call: NA
cdr3_nt: TGTGCCAGCACTGGGGACAGGGGAAATGAAAAACTGTTTTTT; cdr3_aa: CASTGDRGNEKLFF; j_call: TRBJ1-4; v_call: TRBV7-9; clone_size: NA; cdr3_length: 14; d_call: TRBD1
cdr3_nt: TGTGCCTGTCGGTCAGGTACTGACTACAATGAGCAGTTCTTC; cdr3_aa: CACRSGTDYNEQFF; j_call: TRBJ2-1; v_call: TRBV12-3/TRBV12-4; clone_size: NA; cdr3_length: 14; d_call: NA
cdr3_nt: TGTGCCAGCAGTCCCTCACATGGAGAGCCCCAGCATTTT; cdr3_aa: CASSPSHGEPQHF; j_call: TRBJ1-5; v_call: TRBV12-3/TRBV12-4; clone_size: NA; cdr3_length: 13; d_call: NA
cdr3_nt: TGTGCCAGCAGCCCCCCGGCGGCTAGGTCTCTCCACGAGCAGTACTTC; cdr3_aa: CASSPPAARSLHEQYF; j_call: TRBJ2-7; v_call: TRBV7-2; clone_size: NA; cdr3_length: 16; d_call: NA
cdr3_nt: TGTGCCAGCAGTTACTCGACCGGTTCTCCCTCGGGGGAGCAGTACTTC; cdr3_aa: CASSYSTGSPSGEQYF; j_call: TRBJ2-7; v_call: TRBV6-2/TRBV6-3; clone_size: NA; cdr3_length: 16; d_call: NA
cdr3_nt: TGTGCCAGCAGCCCCGCGGCCACCGGGGAGCTGTTTTTT; cdr3_aa: CASSPAATGELFF; j_call: TRBJ2-2; v_call: TRBV7-6; clone_size: many; cdr3_length: 13; d_call: NA
cdr3_nt: TGTGCCAGCAGCCCCCCTGCCGGTGCTAGCACAGATACGCAGTATTTT; cdr3_aa: CASSPPAGASTDTQYF; j_call: TRBJ2-3; v_call: TRBV7-6; clone_size: few; cdr3_length: 16; d_call: NA
cdr3_nt: TGTGCCAGCATTTCTTACTCGACTGGGGCCAACGTCCTGACTTTC; cdr3_aa: CASISYSTGANVLTF; j_call: TRBJ2-6; v_call: TRBV6-2/TRBV6-3; clone_size: many; cdr3_length: 15; d_call: NA
cdr3_nt: TGTGCCAGCAGCTTGGTCGACGAGCAGTACTTC; cdr3_aa: CASSLVDEQYF; j_call: TRBJ2-7; v_call: TRBV5-6; clone_size: NA; cdr3_length: 11; d_call: NA
cdr3_nt: TGTGCCAGCAGCCTCACCTCTAGCGGCTACGAGCAGTACTTC; cdr3_aa: CASSLTSSGYEQYF; j_call: TRBJ2-7; v_call: TRBV7-6; clone_size: NA; cdr3_length: 14; d_call: TRBD2
cdr3_nt: TGTGCCAGCAGTTATGGACCATCCGCCGGCGAGCAGTACTTC; cdr3_aa: CASSYGPSAGEQYF; j_call: TRBJ2-7; v_call: TRBV12-3/TRBV12-4; clone_size: few; cdr3_length: 14; d_call: NA
cdr3_nt: TGTGCCAGCAACCTACAGGGGGCGGCCTACAATGAGCAGTTCTTC; cdr3_aa: CASNLQGAAYNEQFF; j_call: TRBJ2-1; v_call: TRBV6-5; clone_size: few; cdr3_length: 15; d_call: TRBD1
cdr3_nt: TGTGCCAGCAGTTTAGTCATCAATGGTGAAAAACTGTTTTTT; cdr3_aa: CASSLVINGEKLFF; j_call: TRBJ1-4; v_call: TRBV12-3/TRBV12-4; clone_size: NA; cdr3_length: 14; d_call: NA
cdr3_nt: TGTGCTACCGGGACACCACCAACCTACGAGCAGTACTTC; cdr3_aa: CATGTPPTYEQYF; j_call: TRBJ2-7; v_call: TRBV30; clone_size: few; cdr3_length: 13; d_call: NA
cdr3_nt: TGTGCCAGCAGTCCCGGCCTGGGTGGCTACACCTTC; cdr3_aa: CASSPGLGGYTF; j_call: TRBJ1-2; v_call: TRBV27; clone_size: NA; cdr3_length: 12; d_call: NA
cdr3_nt: TGTGCCTGGAGTTACTACGGGGGGACTAGCGGGAGAGAGACCGGGGAGCTGTTTTTT; cdr3_aa: CAWSYYGGTSGRETGELFF; j_call: TRBJ2-2; v_call: TRBV30; clone_size: few; cdr3_length: 19; d_call: TRBD2
cdr3_nt: TGCGCCAGCAGCTGGGGGACCTCCTACAATGAGCAGTTCTTC; cdr3_aa: CASSWGTSYNEQFF; j_call: TRBJ2-1; v_call: TRBV5-1; clone_size: few; cdr3_length: 14; d_call: NA
cdr3_nt: TGTGCCAGCAATAGCGGGACTAACAATGAGCAGTTCTTC; cdr3_aa: CASNSGTNNEQFF; j_call: TRBJ2-1; v_call: TRBV9; clone_size: NA; cdr3_length: 13; d_call: TRBD2
cdr3_nt: TGTGCCATCAGTGAGATTGGGGGTCCTGGATACACCGGGGAGCTGTTTTTT; cdr3_aa: CAISEIGGPGYTGELFF; j_call: TRBJ2-2; v_call: TRBV10-3; clone_size: NA; cdr3_length: 17; d_call: NA
cdr3_nt: TGTGCCAGCAGCGGGGCAGGGGCCGTTAACTATGGCTACACCTTC; cdr3_aa: CASSGAGAVNYGYTF; j_call: TRBJ1-2; v_call: TRBV9; clone_size: NA; cdr3_length: 15; d_call: NA
cdr3_nt: TGTGCCAGCAGCCCCCCCCGGGCGGCATATTACGAGCAGTACTTC; cdr3_aa: CASSPPRAAYYEQYF; j_call: TRBJ2-7; v_call: TRBV3-1; clone_size: few; cdr3_length: 15; d_call: NA
cdr3_nt: TGTGCCAGCAGCCCTACAGTGGCTATGAACACTGAAGCTTTCTTT; cdr3_aa: CASSPTVAMNTEAFF; j_call: TRBJ1-1; v_call: TRBV3-1; clone_size: NA; cdr3_length: 15; d_call: NA
cdr3_nt: TGTGCCAGCAGTTACCCACAGGATGGCACTGAAGCTTTCTTT; cdr3_aa: CASSYPQDGTEAFF; j_call: TRBJ1-1; v_call: TRBV6-2/TRBV6-3; clone_size: NA; cdr3_length: 14; d_call: NA
cdr3_nt: TGCGCCAGCAGCCAGAGGGAGAGCGATGAGCAGTTCTTC; cdr3_aa: CASSQRESDEQFF; j_call: TRBJ2-1; v_call: TRBV4-1; clone_size: NA; cdr3_length: 13; d_call: NA
cdr3_nt: TGCAGTGCTAGAGATCATGGAGATGGGGCTGAAGCTTTCTTT; cdr3_aa: CSARDHGDGAEAFF; j_call: TRBJ1-1; v_call: TRBV20-1; clone_size: few; cdr3_length: 14; d_call: NA
cdr3_nt: TGTGCCAGCTCACCTTCGACAGGGCGGACCGGGGAGCTGTTTTTT; cdr3_aa: CASSPSTGRTGELFF; j_call: TRBJ2-2; v_call: TRBV18; clone_size: NA; cdr3_length: 15; d_call: TRBD1
cdr3_nt: TGCGCCAGCAGCTTGGCGAAAGCGAACACCGGGGAGCTGTTTTTT; cdr3_aa: CASSLAKANTGELFF; j_call: TRBJ2-2; v_call: TRBV5-1; clone_size: NA; cdr3_length: 15; d_call: NA
cdr3_nt: TGCGCCAGCAGGAACAGGGTCGGGGAAAACATTCAGTACTTC; cdr3_aa: CASRNRVGENIQYF; j_call: TRBJ2-4; v_call: TRBV5-1; clone_size: NA; cdr3_length: 14; d_call: NA
cdr3_nt: TGTGCCACCAGTGCCGGGAGCGGGAGGTACACCGGGGAGCTGTTTTTT; cdr3_aa: CATSAGSGRYTGELFF; j_call: TRBJ2-2; v_call: TRBV24-1; clone_size: few; cdr3_length: 16; d_call: TRBD2
cdr3_nt: TGCGCCAGCAGCCAGGAAGAGCGAGGAGAAAAACTGTTTTTT; cdr3_aa: CASSQEERGEKLFF; j_call: TRBJ1-4; v_call: TRBV4-1; clone_size: few; cdr3_length: 14; d_call: NA
cdr3_nt: TGTGCCACCAGCAGAGGGGCCCAACAAGAGACCCAGTACTTC; cdr3_aa: CATSRGAQQETQYF; j_call: TRBJ2-5; v_call: TRBV15; clone_size: NA; cdr3_length: 14; d_call: NA
cdr3_nt: TGCGCCAGCAGCAAGACTAGTACCTCCACAGATACGCAGTATTTT; cdr3_aa: CASSKTSTSTDTQYF; j_call: TRBJ2-3; v_call: TRBV5-1; clone_size: NA; cdr3_length: 15; d_call: NA
cdr3_nt: TGTGCCAGCAGCCAAGGGGGCTCCGAGCAGTACTTC; cdr3_aa: CASSQGGSEQYF; j_call: TRBJ2-7; v_call: TRBV3-1; clone_size: NA; cdr3_length: 12; d_call: NA